The clone carrying this T cell receptor (beta chain) occurred a few times. As yet, its antigen is unknown. This sample was included in a study of blood T cells in healthy people across ages. Per germline, CDR1 MNHNS and CDR2 SASEGT. Trimming cost V 6 bases and J 0 bases, with 8 bases left between them. The CDR3 spans 13 residues. Study-level points and caveats: Diversity figures derived from one million T cells were judged to underestimate the true value. The recorded TCR beta diversity per million T cells decreased in a roughly linear manner with age.

Alongside a J-beta primer mix, a sample-barcoded 5' primer served in a second PCR lasting 7 to 11 cycles. TCRdb redid the calling of the 5' RACE reads with MiXCR, one entry per CDR3 protein. The repertoire has approximately 1,700,000 distinct CDR3 sequences, about 39% of them found once; the top ten carry 23%. Sequenced sample: blood. The source of this sequence is a human donor in good health. This rearrangement joins TRBV6-1 to TRBJ1-1; no clear D gene. The CDR3 nucleotides are TGTGCCAGCAGGGTCCTCATGAACACTGAAGCTTTCTTT. It codes for CASRVLMNTEAFF.